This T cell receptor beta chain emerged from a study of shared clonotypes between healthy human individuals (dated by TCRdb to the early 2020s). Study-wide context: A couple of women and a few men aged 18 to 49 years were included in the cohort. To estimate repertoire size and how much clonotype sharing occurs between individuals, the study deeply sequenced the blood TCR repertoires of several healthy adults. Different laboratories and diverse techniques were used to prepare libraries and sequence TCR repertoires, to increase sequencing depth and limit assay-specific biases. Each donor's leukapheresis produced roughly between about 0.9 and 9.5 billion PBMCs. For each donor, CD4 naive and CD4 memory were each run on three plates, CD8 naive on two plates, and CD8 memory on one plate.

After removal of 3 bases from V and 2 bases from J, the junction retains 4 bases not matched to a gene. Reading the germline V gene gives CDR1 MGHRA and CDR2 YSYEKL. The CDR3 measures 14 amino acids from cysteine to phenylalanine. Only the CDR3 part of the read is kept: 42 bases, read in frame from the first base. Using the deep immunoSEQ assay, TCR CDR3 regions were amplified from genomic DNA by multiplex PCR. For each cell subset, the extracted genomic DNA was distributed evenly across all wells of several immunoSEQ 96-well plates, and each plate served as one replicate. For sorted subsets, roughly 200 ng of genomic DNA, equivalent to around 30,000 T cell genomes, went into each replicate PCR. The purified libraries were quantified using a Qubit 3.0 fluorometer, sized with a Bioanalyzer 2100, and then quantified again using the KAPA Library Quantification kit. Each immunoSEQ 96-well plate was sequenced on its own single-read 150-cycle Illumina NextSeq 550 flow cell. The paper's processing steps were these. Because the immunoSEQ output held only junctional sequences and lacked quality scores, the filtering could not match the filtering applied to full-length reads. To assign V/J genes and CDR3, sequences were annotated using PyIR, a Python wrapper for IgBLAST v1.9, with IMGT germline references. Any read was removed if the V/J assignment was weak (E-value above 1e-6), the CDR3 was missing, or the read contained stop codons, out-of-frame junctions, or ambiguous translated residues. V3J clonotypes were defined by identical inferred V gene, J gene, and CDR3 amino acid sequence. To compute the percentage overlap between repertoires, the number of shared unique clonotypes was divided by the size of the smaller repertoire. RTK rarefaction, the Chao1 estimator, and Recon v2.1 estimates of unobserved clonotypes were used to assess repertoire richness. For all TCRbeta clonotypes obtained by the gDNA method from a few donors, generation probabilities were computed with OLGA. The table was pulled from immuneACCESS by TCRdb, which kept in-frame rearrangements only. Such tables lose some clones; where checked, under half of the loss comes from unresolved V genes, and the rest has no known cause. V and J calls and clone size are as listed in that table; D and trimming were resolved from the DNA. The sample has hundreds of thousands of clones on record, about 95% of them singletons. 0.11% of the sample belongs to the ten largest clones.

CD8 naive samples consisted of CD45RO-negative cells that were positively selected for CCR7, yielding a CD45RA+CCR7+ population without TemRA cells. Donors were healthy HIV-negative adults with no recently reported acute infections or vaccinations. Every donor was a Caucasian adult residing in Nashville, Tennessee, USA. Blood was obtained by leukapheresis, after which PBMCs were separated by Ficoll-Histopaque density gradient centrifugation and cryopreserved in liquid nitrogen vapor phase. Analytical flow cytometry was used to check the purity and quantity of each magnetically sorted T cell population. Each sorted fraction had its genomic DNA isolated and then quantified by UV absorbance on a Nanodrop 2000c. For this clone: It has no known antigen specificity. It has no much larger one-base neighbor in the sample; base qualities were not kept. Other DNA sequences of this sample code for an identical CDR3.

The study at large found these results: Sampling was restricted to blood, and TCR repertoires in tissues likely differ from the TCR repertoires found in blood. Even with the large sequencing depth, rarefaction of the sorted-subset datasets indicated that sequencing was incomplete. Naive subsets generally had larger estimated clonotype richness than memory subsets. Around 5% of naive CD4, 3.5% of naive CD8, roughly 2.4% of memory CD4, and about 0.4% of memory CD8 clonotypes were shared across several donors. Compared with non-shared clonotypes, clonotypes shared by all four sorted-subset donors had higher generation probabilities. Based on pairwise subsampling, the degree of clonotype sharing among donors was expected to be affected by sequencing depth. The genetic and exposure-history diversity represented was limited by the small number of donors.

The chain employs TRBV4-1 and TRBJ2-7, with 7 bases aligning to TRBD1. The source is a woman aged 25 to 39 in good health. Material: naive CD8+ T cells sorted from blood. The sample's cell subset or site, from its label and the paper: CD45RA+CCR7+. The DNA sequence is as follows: TGCGCCAGCAGCCACCCGGGACAGACCTACGAGCAGTACTTC. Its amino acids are CASSHPGQTYEQYF.